These 10 T cell receptor beta chains originate from one sample sequenced in a study of a mutant IDH1 vaccine in newly diagnosed glioma. The time point denotes: week 5, during vaccination. It was 300 ug of mutant IDH1 20-mer peptide that made up each vaccine dose, given with topical imiquimod. Their specific antigens are unknown. Only in-frame clones appear in the TCRdb table, and some are missing; sequencing was by immunoSEQ multiplex PCR. The table shows about 38,000 clones, with about 84% occurring only once. Sequenced material: PBMCs, taken from a glioma patient whose treatment included an IDH1 peptide vaccine. The source of these receptors is a man aged 40-49 years with glioma.

This clone was detected a few times. The chain is built from TRBV7-9 and TRBJ2-3; D tentatively reads TRBD1 or TRBD2 (5 bases each). Germline CDR1 SEHNR, CDR2 FQNEAQ (reference sequence). Trimming removed 6 bases from V and 2 bases from J, with 12 bases in between. This CDR3 region has 14 residues. The CDR3 nucleotides are TGTGCCAGCAGGGGACGGTCTGTCACAGATACGCAGTATTTT. It translates to CASRGRSVTDTQYF.

This chain joins TRBV6-1 and TRBJ1-3; TRBD1 matches at 9 bases. J lost 4 bases, V lost 1 base, and 5 bases had no gene match. This CDR3 comprises 16 residues. CDR1 MNHNS and CDR2 SASEGT come from the germline V gene. The CDR3 nucleotides read TGTGCCAGCAGTGAAGAAGGACAGGGGTACGGAAACACCATATATTTT. This gives the protein CASSEEGQGYGNTIYF.

This chain joins TRBV7-2 and TRBJ1-6; possibly TRBD1 for D (6 bases). The CDR3 length is 16 residues. Germline V gene lookup returns CDR1 SGHTA and CDR2 FQGNSA. Trimming removed 5 bases at V and 8 bases at J, with 19 bases between. The CDR3 sequence is CASSVNRVYADSPLHF. The CDR3 DNA follows: TGTGCCAGCAGCGTCAACAGGGTCTATGCCGATTCACCCCTCCACTTT.

CDR3 residues: CASSKHRAIDTQYF. The CDR3 DNA reads TGTGCCAGCAGTAAACACAGGGCCATAGATACGCAGTATTTT. The genes are TRBV6-5 and TRBJ2-3, with D maybe TRBD1 (6 bases). The V gene's germline CDR1 is MNHEY and CDR2 SVGAGI. Trimming pared 5 bases from V and 5 bases from J, leaving 14 bases between. The CDR3 sequence is 14 residues long.

This chain links TRBV29-1 with TRBJ1-1, with D tentatively TRBD1 (6 bases). Germline loops: CDR1 SQVTM, CDR2 ANQGSEA. This CDR3 comprises 13 residues. V shed 5 bases and J shed 4 bases, with 14 bases lying between them. The chain's CDR3 is CSVYRAVGTEAFF. The CDR3 DNA reads as TGCAGCGTTTACAGGGCGGTAGGCACTGAAGCTTTCTTT.

The chain couples TRBV7-9 to TRBJ2-3; D is unresolved. The germline CDR1 and CDR2 sequences are SEHNR and FQNEAQ (reference sequence). The ends were cut back, 0 bases at V and 7 bases at J, with 5 bases in the middle. There are 12 residues in the CDR3. The CDR3 region is CASSLAGNTQYF. CDR3 sequence (DNA): TGTGCCAGCAGCTTAGCAGGGAATACGCAGTATTTT.

This chain joins TRBV10-3 and TRBJ1-2; no clear D gene. The CDR3 covers 12 residues. V lost 0 bases and J 6 bases, leaving 5 bases between the germline ends. The germline gives CDR1 ENHRY, CDR2 SYGVKD. The CDR3 DNA sequence: TGTGCCATCAGTGAGTCGGGAAATGGCTACACCTTC. It codes for CAISESGNGYTF.

The chain recombines TRBV7-2 with TRBJ1-2, with 11 nucleotides matching TRBD1. V gave up 3 bases and J gave up 7 bases; unmatched junction bases: 4. The germline CDR1 and CDR2 sequences are SGHTA and FQGNSA. CDR3 size: 14 residues. CDR3 nucleotides: TGTGCCAGCAGCTTCGGACAGGGGGCTGCTGGCTACACCTTC. Residues: CASSFGQGAAGYTF.

This chain joins TRBV30 and TRBJ1-2; weak D call: TRBD1 (6 bases). The CDR3 has 13 amino acids. The V gene's germline CDR1 is GTSNPN and CDR2 SVGIG (reference sequence). Trimming left V 0 bases short and J 4 bases short, with 9 bases between. The CDR3 is CAWSVSGVYGYTF. Written as DNA, the CDR3 is TGTGCCTGGAGTGTATCAGGGGTCTATGGCTACACCTTC.

V gene TRBV5-4 combines with J gene TRBJ1-2; D not certain. Germline CDR1 SGHNT, CDR2 YYREEE (reference sequence). This CDR3 is 14 amino acids long. Trimming cost V 1 base and J 0 bases, with 7 bases left between them. The CDR3 DNA sequence: TGTGCCAGCAGCTTGCATGGGACTAACTATGGCTACACCTTC. It yields the protein CASSLHGTNYGYTF.